What follows are 13 T cell receptor beta chains derived from one specimen sequenced in a study of shared clonotypes between healthy human individuals. Measured with immunoSEQ multiplex PCR; TCRdb has only the in-frame clones, and not every one. The sample has 950,000 to 1,300,000 clones, approximately 68% seen once. Sequenced sample: memory CD4+ T cells sorted from blood. Documented subset: CD45RA-negative fraction. These receptors were taken from a man between 18 and 29 years old in good health.

This clone was observed a few times. Other DNA sequences of this sample code for an identical CDR3. This rearrangement joins TRBV7-6 to TRBJ2-3; the D is unclear. This CDR3 is built from 13 residues. Trimming shortened V by 3 bases and J by 3 bases, and 7 bases separated the two germline ends. The germline V gene has CDR1 SGHVS and CDR2 FNYEAQ. CDR3 nucleotides: TGTGCCAGCAGCTTTCAGGCTACAGATACGCAGTATTTT. It translates to CASSFQATDTQYF.

The chain links TRBV6-1 to TRBJ2-5; weak D call: TRBD1 (6 bases). Germline V CDR1 and CDR2: MNHNS, SASEGT. V was shortened by 10 bases and J by 5 bases, with 14 bases between the two germline ends. This CDR3 region has 12 residues. CDR3 in amino acids: CATGQRVETQYF. The CDR3, as DNA: TGTGCCACCGGACAGAGGGTTGAGACCCAGTACTTC.

This clone has a single count. This rearrangement joins TRBV11-2 to TRBJ2-1; D unclear. CDR3 length: 11 residues. Germline values: CDR1 SGHAT, CDR2 FQNNGV. Trimming took 5 bases from V and 4 from J, leaving 3 bases between them. The CDR3 is CASSGYNEQFF. Here the CDR3 DNA reads TGTGCCAGCAGCGGATACAATGAGCAGTTCTTC.

This clone was recorded once. This rearrangement joins TRBV12-2 to TRBJ2-1. TRBV12-2 is recorded as a pseudogene. This CDR3 contains 13 residues. The CDR3 bases are TGTGCAAGTCGCTTAGAGGGTAACAATGAGCAGTTCTTC. Encoded protein: CASRLEGNNEQFF.

J is TRBJ1-2 and V is TRBV7-9; 11 bases are shared with TRBD1. V shed 4 bases and J 3 bases; nucleotides not matched to a gene: 16. The germline V gene encodes CDR1 SEHNR and CDR2 FQNEAQ (reference sequence). The CDR3 spans 19 residues. Here the CDR3 reads CASSYSLVGTGGQYYGYTF. CDR3 DNA: TGTGCCAGCAGCTACTCGTTAGTGGGGACAGGGGGACAATACTATGGCTACACCTTC.

Of note for this clone: Being one base from a much bigger clone, this may be a read error. J is TRBJ2-2 and V is TRBV5-4; D remains ambiguous. V lost 0 bases to trimming and J lost 3 bases, with 3 bases between them. Germline loops: CDR1 SGHNT, CDR2 YYREEE (reference sequence). This CDR3 has 13 amino acids. CDR3 coding DNA: TGTGCCAGCAGCTTGGAGGACACCGGGGAGCTGTTTTTT. Translation gives CASSLEDTGELFF. Looking up the rest from reference TRBV5-4 and TRBJ2-2 gives the full variable domain: ETGVTQSPTHLIKTRGQQVTLRCSSQSGHNTVSWYQQALGQGPQFIFQYYREEENGRGNFPPRFSGLQFPNYSSELNVNALELDDSALYLCASSLEDTGELFFGEGSRLTVL.

The gene calls are TRBV28 and TRBJ1-1; a weak D match, TRBD1 (5 bases). The CDR3 is 14 residues long. CDR1 MDHEN and CDR2 SYDVKM come from the germline V gene. The V gene lost 6 bases and the J gene lost 3 bases, with 14 bases spanning the gap. In DNA, the CDR3 is TGTGCCAGCAGCGCCGGGACCGTGGACACTGAAGCTTTCTTT. Translating gives CASSAGTVDTEAFF.

J is TRBJ1-3 and V is TRBV2, with D perhaps TRBD1 (6 bases). Germline values: CDR1 SNHLY, CDR2 FYNNEI. This CDR3 contains 15 residues. V was clipped by 5 bases and J by 2 bases, with 13 bases between them. The CDR3 loop reads CASSPNQGTGNTIYF. The CDR3 region has the DNA TGTGCCAGCAGTCCTAACCAGGGGACTGGAAACACCATATATTTT.

This chain uses TRBV6-1 with TRBJ2-3, with D possibly being TRBD2 (6 bases). This CDR3 is 14 amino acids long. Germline CDR1 and CDR2: MNHNS and SASEGT. V lost 11 bases to trimming and J lost 0 bases, with 15 bases between them. The CDR3 spells CAGSQGLSTDTQYF. CDR3 DNA: TGTGCCGGATCCCAGGGACTCAGCACAGATACGCAGTATTTT.

This clone was seen a handful of times. The V call is TRBV7-2, the J call TRBJ2-7; 11 bases fit TRBD2. CDR3 length equals 14 residues. From germline, CDR1 is SGHTA and CDR2 FQGNSA. V lost 5 bases and J lost 3; bases outside the gene matches: 3. CDR3 DNA sequence: TGTGCCAGCAGCGTCACTAGCGGGAGCTACGAGCAGTACTTC. The encoded protein is CASSVTSGSYEQYF.

The chain carries TRBV6-6 and TRBJ2-1, with a tentative D call TRBD2 (5 bases). This CDR3 contains 14 residues. V lost 6 bases to trimming and J lost 2 bases, with 11 bases between them. Germline V gene sequence: CDR1 MNHNY, CDR2 SVGAGI (reference sequence). DNA of the CDR3: TGTGCCAGCAGAGGAGCGGCGGCCTACAATGAGCAGTTCTTC. Residues: CASRGAAAYNEQFF.

This clone was counted a few times. The V gene is TRBV6-1, the J gene TRBJ1-6; weak D call: TRBD1 (5 bases). The CDR3 contains 15 residues. V was shortened by 6 bases and J by 5 bases, with 14 bases between the two germline ends. Germline CDR1 and CDR2: MNHNS and SASEGT. The CDR3 spells CASRRGTGNNSPLHF. Here the CDR3 DNA reads TGTGCCAGCAGGAGGGGAACGGGAAATAATTCACCCCTCCACTTT.

The gene calls are TRBV2 and TRBJ2-3; 9 bases map to TRBD2. The ends lost 6 bases at V and 4 bases at J; junction bases unmatched: 8. Germline CDR1 and CDR2: SNHLY and FYNNEI. The CDR3 is 15 amino acids. CDR3 in amino acids: CASSSAGGGSDTQYF. The CDR3 DNA is TGTGCCAGCAGCTCAGCGGGGGGCGGTTCAGATACGCAGTATTTT.